Included here is one T cell receptor beta chain sequence, with context. Its antigen is as yet unknown. The sample originates from a study of beta chain features in type 1 diabetes. Study at large: Age, gender and cell yields were alike across patients and healthy donors. Study-wide findings and caveats: TCRB CDR3s from Type 1 diabetes patients were moderately but significantly shorter in all four CD4+ subsets.

CDR1 and CDR2 (germline): MNHEY, SVGAGI. The CDR3 loop spans 13 amino acids. Trimming removed 2 bases at V and 7 bases at J, with 12 bases between. Once sorted, every population was more than 98% pure. Sequencing targeted expressed TCRB transcripts, as all isolated RNA had been reverse transcribed. Assay used: immunoSEQ multiplex PCR; TCRdb lists only in-frame clones, some missing. The data contain 25,000 to 30,000 clones, approximately 65% of them singletons. V and J are TRBV6-5 and TRBJ2-7, with a weak D call TRBD2 (5 bases). The sequencing sample was made of Tregs from blood. The receptor was derived from a woman aged 25-40 years with type 1 diabetes. Written as DNA, the CDR3 is TGTGCCAGCAGTTACCCGGGAAAAAAGGAGCAGTACTTC. Its protein product is CASSYPGKKEQYF.